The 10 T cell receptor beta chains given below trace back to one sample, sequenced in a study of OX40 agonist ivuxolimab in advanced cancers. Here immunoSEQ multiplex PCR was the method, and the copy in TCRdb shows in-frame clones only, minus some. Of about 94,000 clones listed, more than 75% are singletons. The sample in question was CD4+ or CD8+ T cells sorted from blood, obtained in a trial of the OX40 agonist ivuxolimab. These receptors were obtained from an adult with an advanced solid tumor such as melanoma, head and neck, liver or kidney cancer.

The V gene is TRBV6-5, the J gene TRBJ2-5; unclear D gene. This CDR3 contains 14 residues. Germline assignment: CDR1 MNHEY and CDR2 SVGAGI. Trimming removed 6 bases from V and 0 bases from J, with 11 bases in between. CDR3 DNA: TGTGCCAGCAGCCTCACATTGTACCAAGAGACCCAGTACTTC. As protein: CASSLTLYQETQYF.

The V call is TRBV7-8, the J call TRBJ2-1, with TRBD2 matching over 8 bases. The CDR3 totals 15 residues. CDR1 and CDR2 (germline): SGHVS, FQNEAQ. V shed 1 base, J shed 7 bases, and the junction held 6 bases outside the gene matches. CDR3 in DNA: TGTGCCAGCAGCTTAGAATTAGCGGGATGGAATGAGCAGTTCTTC. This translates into CASSLELAGWNEQFF.

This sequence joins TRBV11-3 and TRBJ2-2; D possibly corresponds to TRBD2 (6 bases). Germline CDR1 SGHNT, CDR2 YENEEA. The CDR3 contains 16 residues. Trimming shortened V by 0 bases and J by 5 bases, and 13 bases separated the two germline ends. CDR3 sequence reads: CASSLEAARGTGELFF. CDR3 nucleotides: TGTGCCAGCAGCTTAGAGGCAGCTCGGGGGACCGGGGAGCTGTTTTTT.

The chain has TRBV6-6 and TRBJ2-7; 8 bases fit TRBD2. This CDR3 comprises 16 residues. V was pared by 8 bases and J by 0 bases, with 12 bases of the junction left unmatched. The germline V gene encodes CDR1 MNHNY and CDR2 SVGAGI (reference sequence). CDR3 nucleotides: TGTGCCAGCTGGGGTGGGGGACTAGAGATCTCCTACGAGCAGTACTTC. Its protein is CASWGGGLEISYEQYF.

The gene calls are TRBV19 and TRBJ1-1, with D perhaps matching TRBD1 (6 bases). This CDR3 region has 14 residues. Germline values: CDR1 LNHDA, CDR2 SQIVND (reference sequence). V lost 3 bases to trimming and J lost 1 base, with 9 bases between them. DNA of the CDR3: TGTGCCAGTAGTATGGGACACAGGAACACTGAAGCTTTCTTT. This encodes CASSMGHRNTEAFF. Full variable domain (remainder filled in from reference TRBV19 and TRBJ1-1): DGGITQSPKYLFRKEGQNVTLSCEQNLNHDAMYWYRQDPGQGLRLIYYSQIVNDFQKGDIAEGYSVSREKKESFPLTVTSAQKNPTAFYLCASSMGHRNTEAFFGQGTRLTVV.

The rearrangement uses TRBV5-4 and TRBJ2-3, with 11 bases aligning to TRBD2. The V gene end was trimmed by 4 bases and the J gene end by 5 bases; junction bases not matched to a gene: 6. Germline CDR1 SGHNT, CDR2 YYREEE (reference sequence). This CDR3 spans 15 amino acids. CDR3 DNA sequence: TGTGCCAGCAGCCTCACTAGCGGGAGACGAGATACGCAGTATTTT. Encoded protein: CASSLTSGRRDTQYF.

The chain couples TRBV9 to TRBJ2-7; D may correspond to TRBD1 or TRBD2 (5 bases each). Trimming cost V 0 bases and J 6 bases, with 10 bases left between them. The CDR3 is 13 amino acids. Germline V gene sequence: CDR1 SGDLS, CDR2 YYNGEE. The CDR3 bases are TGTGCCAGCAGCGTAGAGGGTGGGACCGAGCAGTACTTC. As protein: CASSVEGGTEQYF.

CDR3 residues: CASSYSQETQYF. The CDR3 nucleotides read TGTGCCAGCAGTTACAGCCAAGAGACCCAGTACTTC. The chain joins TRBV2 to TRBJ2-5; D is uncertain. V was clipped by 5 bases and J by 1 base, with 5 bases between them. This CDR3 has 12 amino acids. Germline V CDR1 and CDR2: SNHLY, FYNNEI.

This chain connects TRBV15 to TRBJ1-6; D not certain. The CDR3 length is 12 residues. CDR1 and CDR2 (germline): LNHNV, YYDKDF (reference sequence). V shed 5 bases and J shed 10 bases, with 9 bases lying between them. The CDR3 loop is CATSGTGSPLHF. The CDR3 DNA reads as TGTGCCACCAGCGGTACTGGGTCACCCCTCCACTTT.

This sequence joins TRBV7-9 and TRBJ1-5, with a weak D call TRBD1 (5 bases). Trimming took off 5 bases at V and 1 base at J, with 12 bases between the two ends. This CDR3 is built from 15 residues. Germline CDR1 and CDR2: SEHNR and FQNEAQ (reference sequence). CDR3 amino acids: CASSALGGSNQPQHF. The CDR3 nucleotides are TGTGCCAGCAGCGCCCTGGGGGGGAGCAATCAGCCCCAGCATTTT.